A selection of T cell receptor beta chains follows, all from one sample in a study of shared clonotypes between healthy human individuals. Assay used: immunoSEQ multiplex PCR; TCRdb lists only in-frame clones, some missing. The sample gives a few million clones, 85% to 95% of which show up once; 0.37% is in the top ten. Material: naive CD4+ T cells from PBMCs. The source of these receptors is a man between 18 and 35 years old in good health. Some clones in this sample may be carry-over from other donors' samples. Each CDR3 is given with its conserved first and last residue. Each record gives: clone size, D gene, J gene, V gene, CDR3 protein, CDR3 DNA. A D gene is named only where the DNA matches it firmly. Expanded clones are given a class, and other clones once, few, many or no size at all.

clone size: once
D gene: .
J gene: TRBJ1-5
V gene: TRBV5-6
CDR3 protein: CASSLGPQGDNQPQHF
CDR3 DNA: TGTGCCAGCAGCTTGGGACCACAGGGTGATAATCAGCCCCAGCATTTT

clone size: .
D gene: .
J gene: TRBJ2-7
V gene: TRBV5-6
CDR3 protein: CASSPRRPDTPYEQYF
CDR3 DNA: TGTGCCAGCAGCCCACGAAGGCCCGATACCCCCTACGAGCAGTACTTC

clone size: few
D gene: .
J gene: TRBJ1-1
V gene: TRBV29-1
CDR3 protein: CSVGGRMNTEAFF
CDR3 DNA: TGCAGCGTTGGGGGACGAATGAACACTGAAGCTTTCTTT

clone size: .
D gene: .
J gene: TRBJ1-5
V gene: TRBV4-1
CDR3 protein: CASSREGQLNQPQHF
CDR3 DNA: TGCGCCAGCAGCCGCGAAGGGCAGTTAAATCAGCCCCAGCATTTT

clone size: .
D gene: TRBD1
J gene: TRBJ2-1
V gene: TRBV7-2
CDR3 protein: CASSLLGQGTYNEQFF
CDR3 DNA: TGTGCCAGCAGCTTACTAGGACAGGGGACCTACAATGAGCAGTTCTTC

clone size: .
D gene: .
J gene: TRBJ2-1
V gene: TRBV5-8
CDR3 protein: CASSLEGRSTYNEQFF
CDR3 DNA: TGTGCCAGCAGCTTGGAGGGCAGGTCAACCTACAATGAGCAGTTCTTC

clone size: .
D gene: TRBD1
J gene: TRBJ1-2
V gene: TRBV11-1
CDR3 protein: CASSLAGQGARSYTF
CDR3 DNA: TGTGCCAGCAGCTTAGCGGGACAGGGGGCTCGCAGCTACACCTTC

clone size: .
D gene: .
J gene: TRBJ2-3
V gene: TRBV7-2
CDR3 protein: CASSLLRPAPTDTQYF
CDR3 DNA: TGTGCCAGCAGCCTCCTTCGACCCGCACCCACAGATACGCAGTATTTT

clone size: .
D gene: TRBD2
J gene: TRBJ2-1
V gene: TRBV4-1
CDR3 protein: CASSQEARYGRTYNEQFF
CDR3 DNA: TGCGCCAGCAGCCAAGAGGCGAGGTACGGGAGGACTTACAATGAGCAGTTCTTC

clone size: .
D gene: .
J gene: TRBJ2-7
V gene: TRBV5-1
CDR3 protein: CASRSDSAYEQYF
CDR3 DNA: TGCGCCAGCAGGTCGGACAGTGCCTACGAGCAGTACTTC

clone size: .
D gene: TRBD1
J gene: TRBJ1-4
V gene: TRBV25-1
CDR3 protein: CASSGLEGAGEKLFF
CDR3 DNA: TGTGCCAGCAGTGGCCTAGAGGGGGCTGGGGAAAAACTGTTTTTT

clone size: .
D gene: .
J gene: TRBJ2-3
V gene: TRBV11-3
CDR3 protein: CASSTDITDTQYF
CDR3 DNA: TGTGCCAGCAGCACGGACATCACAGATACGCAGTATTTT

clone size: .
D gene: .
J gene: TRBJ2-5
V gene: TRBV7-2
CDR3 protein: CASSPRPGYQETQYF
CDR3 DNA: TGTGCCAGCAGCCCTCGTCCGGGGTACCAAGAGACCCAGTACTTC

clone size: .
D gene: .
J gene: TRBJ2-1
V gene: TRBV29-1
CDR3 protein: CSVVGVLRMDEQFF
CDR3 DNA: TGCAGCGTTGTCGGGGTCTTAAGGATGGATGAGCAGTTCTTC

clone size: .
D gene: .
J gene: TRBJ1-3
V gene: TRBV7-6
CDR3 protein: CASSLELQSNTIYF
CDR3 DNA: TGTGCCAGCAGCTTGGAACTACAGTCCAACACCATATATTTT

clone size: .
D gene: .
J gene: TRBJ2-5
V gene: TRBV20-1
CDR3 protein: CSARDFETQYF
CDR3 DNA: TGCAGTGCTCGGGACTTCGAGACCCAGTACTTC

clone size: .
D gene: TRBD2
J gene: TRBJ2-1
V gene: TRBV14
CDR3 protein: CASSQDRTTSGRYNEQFF
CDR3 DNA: TGTGCCAGCAGCCAAGATAGAACGACTAGCGGGAGGTACAATGAGCAGTTCTTC

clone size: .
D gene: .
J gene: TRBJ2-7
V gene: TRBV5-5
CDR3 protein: CASSRENRDSYEQYF
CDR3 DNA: TGTGCCAGCAGCCGAGAAAACAGGGACTCCTACGAGCAGTACTTC

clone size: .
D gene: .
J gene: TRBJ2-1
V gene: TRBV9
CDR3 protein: CASSSQGSYNEQFF
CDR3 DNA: TGTGCCAGCAGCTCCCAAGGCTCCTACAATGAGCAGTTCTTC